This T cell receptor beta chain appears in the sequencing data of a study of spatial heterogeneity in lung cancer. Overall study context: A unique TCR and UMI combination showed up more than ten times in raw reads, on average.

Stated time point: sample taken at primary tumor resection. Tumor, nontumor lung or frozen PBMC supplied whole RNA that was sequenced unsorted. The donors comprised roughly 71 untreated early-stage non-small cell lung cancer patients. This clonotype was counted many times. Per germline, CDR1 KGHDR and CDR2 SFDVKD. This CDR3 has 14 residues. The V end lost 4 bases, the J end lost 4 bases, and 10 bases lay between the germline ends. TCR cDNA molecules each carried a unique molecular identifier. TCRdb re-analysed the 5' RACE reads in MiXCR, keeping a single row per CDR3 protein. The sample lists tens of thousands of distinct CDR3 sequences; approximately 20% were seen once.

This chain connects TRBV24-1 to TRBJ1-5; no firm D call. The source of this sequence is a male donor with early-stage non-small cell lung cancer. Specimen: PBMCs, collected at surgery. The CDR3 nucleotides read TGTGCCACCAGTGACTCGGGCCCAAATCAGCCCCAGCATTTT. It encodes CATSDSGPNQPQHF.